The TCR beta chain described here comes from a study of cytomegalovirus exposure and HLA in healthy donors. Donors likely had unrecorded immune exposures despite being nominally healthy when sampled. This CDR3 has 15 amino acids. Germline V gene lookup returns CDR1 GTSNPN and CDR2 SVGIG (reference sequence). PCR used 60 Vbeta primers and 13 Jbeta primers. TCRdb's table, derived via immunoSEQ multiplex PCR, lists solely in-frame clones and lacks some. The sample yields 90,000 to 120,000 clones, 73% seen once. This clone was observed a few times. Sequencing used PBMCs. The chain has TRBV30 and TRBJ2-5, with 8 positions matching TRBD2. The last part of the DNA fits TRBJ2-7 better; the J call may be wrong. The clonotype comes from a man aged 30 to 39 in good health and CMV-seronegative. DNA for the CDR3: TGTGCCTGGAGTGTCGCAGCGGGGGTTTCCTACGAGCAGTACTTC. This codes for CAWSVAAGVSYEQYF.